This TCR beta chain was sequenced during a study of blood T cell repertoires in COVID-19. Study background: COVID-19 samples from acute and convalescent phases originated in the United States, Italy and Spain.

Trimming shortened V by 5 bases and J by 4 bases, and 12 bases separated the two germline ends. CDR1 and CDR2 (germline): MNHEY, SMNVEV (reference sequence). The CDR3 covers 13 residues. Under the authors' procedure: Reference gene primer amplification gave estimated nucleated cell counts. Sequencing used immunoSEQ multiplex PCR; TCRdb keeps in-frame clones, though not all of them. The D gene and trimming were derived from the DNA, and the V and J assignments and clone size from that table. The top ten clones hold about 0.77% of a sample with 150,000 to 200,000 clones, approximately 91% of them seen once.

This TCR came from a woman aged 18-29 years who had recovered from COVID-19. Sequenced input: PBMCs or T cells enriched from blood (not recorded which). The V gene is TRBV27, the J gene TRBJ2-7, with D possibly TRBD1 on 7 matching bases. This CDR3 reads CASSRRGLYEQYF. As DNA, the CDR3 is TGTGCCAGCAGTAGGAGGGGGCTTTACGAGCAGTACTTC.